The clone carrying this T cell receptor beta chain was seen ten or more times. Its antigen remains unknown. TCRdb ran MiXCR on the multiplex PCR reads and lists one entry per CDR3 protein. The sample comprises tens of thousands of distinct CDR3 sequences, around 45% of which are singletons, and roughly a tenth rests with the top ten. The sample originates from a study of breast tumors, draining lymph nodes, adjacent tissues. Study results and caveats: The lymph node origin of tumor T cells was framed as consistent with a hypothesis, not demonstrated. Tumor repertoires ranked between lymph nodes and nontumor tissue in diversity, with V and J gene preferences.

The CDR3 runs 15 residues. V lost 2 bases and J 4 bases, leaving 15 bases between the germline ends. The V gene's germline CDR1 is MNHNS and CDR2 SASEGT. Sequencing was done on a sample of breast tumor tissue. The chain has TRBV6-1 and TRBJ2-7, with D maybe TRBD2 (7 bases). This TCR was sampled from a female donor with breast cancer. Some clones in this sample may be carry-over from other donors' samples. The DNA for the CDR3 is TGTGCCAGCAGTGAATCTTGGAGGGGGGGATACGAGCAGTACTTC. Its protein is CASSESWRGGYEQYF.